Below are 26 T cell receptor beta chains sequenced from a single sample in a study of OX40 agonist ivuxolimab in advanced cancers. Assay: immunoSEQ multiplex PCR; the TCRdb copy retains only in-frame clones and omits some. This table has some 82,000 clones, over 75% appearing once. The sample in question was CD4+ or CD8+ T cells sorted from blood, obtained in a trial of the OX40 agonist ivuxolimab. The receptor source for this set is an adult with an advanced solid tumor such as melanoma, head and neck, liver or kidney cancer.

This clone has only one observation. This chain joins TRBV5-5 and TRBJ1-3; the match to TRBD1 covers 10 bases. This CDR3 is built from 17 residues. Germline CDR1 and CDR2: SGHKS and YYEKEE (reference sequence). Unmatched junction bases numbered 8, after V lost 2 bases and J lost 3 bases. The CDR3 bases are TGTGCCAGCAGCTTCCCGACTGGGACAGGGGATGGAAACACCATATATTTT. This translates into CASSFPTGTGDGNTIYF.

The chain carries TRBV28 and TRBJ2-5; the D is unclear. The J call is in doubt because the DNA end fits TRBJ2-7 better. The germline gives CDR1 MDHEN, CDR2 SYDVKM. The CDR3 is 14 residues long. CDR3 sequence reads: CASSTPSGIYEQYF. CDR3 DNA: TGTGCCAGCAGTACCCCTAGTGGAATCTACGAGCAGTACTTC.

This clone appeared a single time. The chain has TRBV10-3 and TRBJ2-7; D is undetermined. Trimming took off 3 bases at V and 5 bases at J, with 8 bases between the two ends. Germline V gives CDR1 ENHRY, CDR2 SYGVKD. The CDR3 contains 12 residues. This CDR3 reads CAISDTYHEQYF. The DNA of the CDR3 is TGTGCCATCAGTGATACATACCACGAGCAGTACTTC.

This chain joins TRBV2 and TRBJ1-2; D unclear. The CDR3 is 13 residues long. CDR1 and CDR2 (germline): SNHLY, FYNNEI. Trimming pared 0 bases from V and 5 bases from J, leaving 7 bases between. This CDR3 reads CASSEAPQYGYTF. CDR3 sequence (DNA): TGTGCCAGCAGTGAAGCCCCACAATATGGCTACACCTTC. Full variable domain (missing parts from reference TRBV2 and TRBJ1-2): EPEVTQTPSHQVTQMGQEVILRCVPISNHLYFYWYRQILGQKVEFLVSFYNNEISEKSEIFDDQFSVERPDGSNFTLKIRSTKLEDSAMYFCASSEAPQYGYTFGSGTRLTVV.

By share of the sample, this clone is medium-sized (0.01 to 0.1%). V usage is TRBV4-3 and J usage is TRBJ1-1; a possible D gene is TRBD1 (5 bases). The length of the CDR3 is 13 residues. CDR1 is LGHNA, CDR2 YSLEER, per germline. V was cut by 2 bases and J by 9 bases, with 13 bases left in between. The CDR3 coding sequence is TGCGCCAGCAGCCAAAAGCGGGGGGAACAAGCTTTCTTT. Translated, it gives CASSQKRGEQAFF.

The chain links TRBV18 to TRBJ2-1; D is unresolved. The V end lost 8 bases, the J end lost 7 bases, and 15 bases lay between the germline ends. The CDR3 has 13 residues. CDR1 is KGHSH, CDR2 LQKENI, per germline. As DNA, the CDR3 is TGTGCCAGCCTACACGACCCTTGGAATGAGCAGTTCTTC. Amino acid sequence: CASLHDPWNEQFF. The full variable domain, in which reference TRBV18 and TRBJ2-1 provide the parts outside the CDR3, is NAGVMQNPRHLVRRRGQEARLRCSPMKGHSHVYWYRQLPEEGLKFMVYLQKENIIDESGMPKERFSAEFPKEGPSILRIQQVVRGDSAAYFCASLHDPWNEQFFGPGTRLTVL.

The chain recombines TRBV6-5 with TRBJ1-5, with TRBD1 identical over 8 bases. The CDR3 length is 15 residues. CDR1 is MNHEY, CDR2 SVGAGI, per germline. The J segment lost 3 bases and the V segment lost 4 bases, leaving 5 bases of the junction unmatched. Written as DNA, the CDR3 is TGTGCCAGCAGTTCCGGGACAGGCCTCAATCAGCCCCAGCATTTT. It yields the protein CASSSGTGLNQPQHF.

This rearrangement joins TRBV14 to TRBJ1-4, with 9 nucleotides matching TRBD1. Germline-derived CDR1 and CDR2 are SGHDN and FVKESK. After removal of 5 bases from V and 7 bases from J, the junction contained 8 bases not matched to a gene. The CDR3 is made up of 15 amino acids. The CDR3 protein is CASSSGGTGSEKLFF. The DNA for the CDR3 is TGTGCCAGCAGCTCCGGTGGGACAGGGAGTGAAAAACTGTTTTTT.

The chain recombines TRBV19 with TRBJ1-4, with D perhaps matching TRBD1 (6 bases). With 7 bases removed from V and 13 bases from J, the gap between germline ends came to 22 bases. This CDR3 contains 14 residues. Germline assignment: CDR1 LNHDA and CDR2 SQIVND (reference sequence). CDR3 in DNA: TGTGCCAGTAAAACCTTCTCGGGACTACAGGGACTGTTTTTT. This codes for CASKTFSGLQGLFF.

The chain recombines TRBV18 with TRBJ2-3, with D hard to call. With 1 base removed from V and 5 bases from J, the gap between germline ends came to 4 bases. Germline CDR1 is KGHSH and CDR2 is LQKENI. The length of the CDR3 is 12 residues. CDR3 bases: TGTGCCAGCTCACCACTAATAGATACGCAGTATTTT. It yields the protein CASSPLIDTQYF. Looking up the rest from reference TRBV18 and TRBJ2-3 gives the full variable domain: NAGVMQNPRHLVRRRGQEARLRCSPMKGHSHVYWYRQLPEEGLKFMVYLQKENIIDESGMPKERFSAEFPKEGPSILRIQQVVRGDSAAYFCASSPLIDTQYFGPGTRLTVL.

Here the CDR3 reads CASSIKALNTEAFF. The CDR3 DNA sequence: TGTGCCAGTAGTATAAAGGCATTGAACACTGAAGCTTTCTTT. This chain joins TRBV19 and TRBJ1-1; no reliable D call. The CDR3 is 14 residues long. Trimming removed 2 bases from V and 0 bases from J, with 7 bases in between. Germline V gene lookup returns CDR1 LNHDA and CDR2 SQIVND (reference sequence). Combining the CDR3 with reference TRBV19 and TRBJ1-1 gives the whole variable domain DGGITQSPKYLFRKEGQNVTLSCEQNLNHDAMYWYRQDPGQGLRLIYYSQIVNDFQKGDIAEGYSVSREKKESFPLTVTSAQKNPTAFYLCASSIKALNTEAFFGQGTRLTVV.

This chain joins TRBV7-2 and TRBJ2-1, with D perhaps given as TRBD1 or TRBD2 (7 bases each). The germline V and J ends were trimmed by 6 bases and 0 bases, with 12 bases remaining between them. The germline V gene has CDR1 SGHTA and CDR2 FQGNSA. This CDR3 has 15 residues. This chain's CDR3 is CASSKRDSSYNEQFF. The CDR3 DNA reads as TGTGCCAGCAGTAAGCGGGACAGCTCCTACAATGAGCAGTTCTTC.

This chain joins TRBV28 and TRBJ2-5, with a tentative D call TRBD1 (5 bases). Germline CDR1 and CDR2: MDHEN and SYDVKM. Trimming took 3 bases from V and 11 from J, leaving 16 bases between them. The CDR3 sequence is 13 residues long. CDR3 protein: CASSLTHSPGQYF. CDR3 sequence (DNA): TGTGCCAGCAGTTTGACCCACAGCCCAGGGCAGTACTTC.

This chain uses TRBV7-5 with TRBJ2-7; the DNA was not compared with TRBD1, the D call given in the table. TRBV7-5 is a pseudogene locus. This CDR3 is built from 16 residues. This CDR3 reads CARSQRGQAFDHEQYF. As DNA, the CDR3 is TGTGCCAGAAGCCAAAGGGGACAGGCGTTTGATCACGAGCAGTACTTC.

Only a few counts were recorded for this clone. This chain joins TRBV29-1 and TRBJ1-1, with D perhaps matching TRBD1 (5 bases). The germline V gene encodes CDR1 SQVTM and CDR2 ANQGSEA. The CDR3 totals 13 residues. The ends were cut back, 4 bases at V and 1 base at J, with 10 bases in the middle. The CDR3 reads CSVGHDRNTEAFF. CDR3 bases: TGCAGCGTTGGGCATGACAGGAACACTGAAGCTTTCTTT.

Only one count was recorded for this clone. The rearrangement links TRBV18 to TRBJ2-3; either TRBD1 or TRBD2 may fit D (6 bases each). V shed 1 base and J shed 5 bases, with 16 bases lying between them. CDR3 length: 16 residues. Germline V lookup: CDR1 KGHSH, CDR2 LQKENI. Here the CDR3 reads CASSPRGAGGGDTQYF. In nucleotides, the CDR3 is TGTGCCAGCTCACCACGGGGGGCAGGAGGCGGAGATACGCAGTATTTT.

This chain uses TRBV29-1 with TRBJ1-1; D may be TRBD1 (6 bases). The CDR3 contains 16 residues. In germline, CDR1 is SQVTM, CDR2 ANQGSEA. The V gene lost 1 base and the J gene lost 0 bases, with 15 bases spanning the gap. The CDR3 spells CSVEVQGSAMNTEAFF. The CDR3 DNA is TGCAGCGTTGAAGTACAGGGATCCGCAATGAACACTGAAGCTTTCTTT. Looking up the rest from reference TRBV29-1 and TRBJ1-1 gives the full variable domain: SAVISQKPSRDICQRGTSLTIQCQVDSQVTMMFWYRQQPGQSLTLIATANQGSEATYESGFVIDKFPISRPNLTFSTLTVSNMSPEDSSIYLCSVEVQGSAMNTEAFFGQGTRLTVV.

V gene TRBV27 combines with J gene TRBJ2-2; D is possibly TRBD1 or TRBD2 (5 bases each). V was cut by 7 bases and J by 2 bases, with 14 bases left in between. CDR3 length: 15 amino acids. Germline lookup yields CDR1 MNHEY and CDR2 SMNVEV (reference sequence). This chain's CDR3 is CASIAGTANTGELFF. CDR3 sequence (DNA): TGTGCCAGCATCGCCGGGACGGCAAACACCGGGGAGCTGTTTTTT.

The V gene is TRBV18, the J gene TRBJ2-1; 8 nucleotides match TRBD2. Germline-derived CDR1 and CDR2 are KGHSH and LQKENI. The CDR3 spans 15 residues. Trimming removed 2 bases from V and 4 bases from J; junction bases left unmatched: 4. The CDR3 protein is CASSPGLAGYNEQFF. CDR3 DNA: TGTGCCAGCTCACCAGGGTTAGCGGGATACAATGAGCAGTTCTTC.

The chain recombines TRBV20-1 with TRBJ1-2, with no clear D. CDR1 is DFQATT, CDR2 SNEGSKA, per germline (reference sequence). The V end lost 7 bases, the J end lost 2 bases, and 8 bases lay between the germline ends. The length of the CDR3 is 11 residues. CDR3 residues: CSVGANYGYTF. CDR3 in DNA: TGCAGTGTAGGCGCAAACTATGGCTACACCTTC.

The chain employs TRBV28 and TRBJ1-6, with 10 bases lining up with TRBD1. Per germline, CDR1 MDHEN and CDR2 SYDVKM. Trimming took 8 bases from V and 9 from J; bases not matched to a gene: 10. CDR3 length: 15 amino acids. Here the CDR3 DNA reads TGTGCCAGCGGGATGACGGGACAGGGGAGTTCACCCCTCCACTTT. It yields the protein CASGMTGQGSSPLHF.

This clone was found a few times. The V and J genes are TRBV6-5 and TRBJ2-3, with D perhaps TRBD2 (7 bases). V was trimmed by 6 bases and J by 6 bases, leaving 13 bases between them. This CDR3 comprises 13 residues. Germline CDR1 reads MNHEY; CDR2 reads SVGAGI. The CDR3 coding sequence is TGTGCCAGCAGACGGGGGGCAAGGGATACGCAGTATTTT. It encodes CASRRGARDTQYF.

This clone occurred once. The J gene is TRBJ2-2, the V gene TRBV5-1; no definite D call. Trimming stripped 1 base from V and 5 bases from J, with 15 bases between. The CDR3 totals 16 residues. CDR1 SGHRS and CDR2 YFSETQ come from the germline V gene. CDR3 sequence reads: CASSLQSRQVTGELFF. DNA of the CDR3: TGCGCCAGCAGCTTGCAATCCAGGCAGGTTACCGGGGAGCTGTTTTTT.

The table lists this clone with a few counts. The V call is TRBV28, the J call TRBJ2-7, with D perhaps matching TRBD1 (5 bases). Trimming stripped 4 bases from V and 11 bases from J, with 21 bases between. The CDR3 length is 14 residues. Germline V gene data show CDR1 as MDHEN and CDR2 as SYDVKM. The CDR3 is CASSSEQGFPTEYF. In nucleotides, the CDR3 is TGTGCCAGCAGTTCGGAGCAGGGATTCCCAACTGAGTACTTC.

The chain uses TRBV7-2 and TRBJ2-7; maybe TRBD1 (6 bases). V was clipped by 1 base and J by 3 bases, with 7 bases between them. Germline-derived CDR1 and CDR2 are SGHTA and FQGNSA. CDR3 length equals 13 residues. This CDR3 is CASSLGQDYEQYF. CDR3 DNA: TGTGCCAGCAGCTTAGGACAGGACTACGAGCAGTACTTC.

This chain uses TRBV2 with TRBJ1-3, with a possible D match to TRBD1 (5 bases). V was shortened by 9 bases and J by 0 bases, with 9 bases between the two germline ends. Per the germline V gene, CDR1 is SNHLY and CDR2 is FYNNEI. This CDR3 region has 13 residues. CDR3 region: CARRTPSGNTIYF. For the CDR3, the DNA is TGTGCCAGGCGGACACCCTCTGGAAACACCATATATTTT.